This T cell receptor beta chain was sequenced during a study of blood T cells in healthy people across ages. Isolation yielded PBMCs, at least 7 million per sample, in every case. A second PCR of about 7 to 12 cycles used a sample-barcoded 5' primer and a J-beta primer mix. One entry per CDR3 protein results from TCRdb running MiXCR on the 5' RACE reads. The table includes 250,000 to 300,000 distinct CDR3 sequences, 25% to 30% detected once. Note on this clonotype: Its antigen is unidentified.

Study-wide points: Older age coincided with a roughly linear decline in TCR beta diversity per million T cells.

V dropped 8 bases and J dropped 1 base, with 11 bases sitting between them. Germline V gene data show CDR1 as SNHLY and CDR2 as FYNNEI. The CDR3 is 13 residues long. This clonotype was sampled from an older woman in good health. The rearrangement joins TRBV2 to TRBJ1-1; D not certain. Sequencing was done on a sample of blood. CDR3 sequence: CASGLLGNTEAFF. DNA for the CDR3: TGTGCCAGCGGACTCCTAGGGAACACTGAAGCTTTCTTT.